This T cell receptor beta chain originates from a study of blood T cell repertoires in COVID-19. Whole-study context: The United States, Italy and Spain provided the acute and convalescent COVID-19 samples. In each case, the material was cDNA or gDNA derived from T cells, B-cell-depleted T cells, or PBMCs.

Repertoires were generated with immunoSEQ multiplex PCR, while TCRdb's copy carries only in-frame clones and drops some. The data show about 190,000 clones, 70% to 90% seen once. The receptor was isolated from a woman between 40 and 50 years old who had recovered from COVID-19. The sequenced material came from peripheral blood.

CDR3 sequence: CASSSVAGGTDTQYF. DNA for the CDR3: TGTGCCAGCAGTAGCGTCGCGGGTGGCACAGATACGCAGTATTTT. The chain employs TRBV28 and TRBJ2-3; tentatively, D is TRBD2 (5 bases). Germline CDR1 MDHEN, CDR2 SYDVKM. The V end was cut by 5 bases, the J end by 1 base, with 13 bases between. This CDR3 has 15 residues.